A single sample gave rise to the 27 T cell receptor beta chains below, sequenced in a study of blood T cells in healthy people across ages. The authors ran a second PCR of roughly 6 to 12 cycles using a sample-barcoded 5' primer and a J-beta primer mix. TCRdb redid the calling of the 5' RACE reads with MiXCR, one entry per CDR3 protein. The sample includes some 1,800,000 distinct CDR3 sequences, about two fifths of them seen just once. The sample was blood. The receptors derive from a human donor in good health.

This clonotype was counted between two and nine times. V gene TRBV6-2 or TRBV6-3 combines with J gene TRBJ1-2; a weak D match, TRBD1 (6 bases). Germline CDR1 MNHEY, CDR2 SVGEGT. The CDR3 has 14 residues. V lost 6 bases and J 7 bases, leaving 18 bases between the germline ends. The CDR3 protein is CASSPQGRRRGYTF. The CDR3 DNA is TGTGCCAGCAGCCCCCAGGGGAGAAGACGTGGCTACACCTTC.

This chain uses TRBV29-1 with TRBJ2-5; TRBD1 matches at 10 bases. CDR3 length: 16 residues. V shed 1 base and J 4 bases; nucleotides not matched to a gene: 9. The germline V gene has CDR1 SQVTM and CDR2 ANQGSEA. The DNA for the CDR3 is TGCAGCGTTGAAGCGGACGGGGACAGGGGAGGAGAGACCCAGTACTTC. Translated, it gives CSVEADGDRGGETQYF.

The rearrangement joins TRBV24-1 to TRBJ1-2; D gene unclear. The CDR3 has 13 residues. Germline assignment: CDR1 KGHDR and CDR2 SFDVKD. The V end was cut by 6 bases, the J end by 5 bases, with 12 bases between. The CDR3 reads CATSQDYYYGYTF. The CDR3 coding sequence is TGTGCCACCAGTCAGGACTACTATTATGGCTACACCTTC.

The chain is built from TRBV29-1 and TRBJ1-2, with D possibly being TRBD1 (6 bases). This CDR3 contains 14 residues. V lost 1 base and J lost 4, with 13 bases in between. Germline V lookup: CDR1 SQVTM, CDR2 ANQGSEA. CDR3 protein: CSVEAGEKVYGYTF. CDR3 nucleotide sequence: TGCAGCGTTGAAGCAGGGGAAAAAGTCTATGGCTACACCTTC.

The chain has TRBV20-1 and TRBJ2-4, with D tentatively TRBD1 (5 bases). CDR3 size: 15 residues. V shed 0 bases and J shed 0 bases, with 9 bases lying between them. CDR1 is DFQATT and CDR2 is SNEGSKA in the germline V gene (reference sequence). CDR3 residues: CSARDRTIAKNIQYF. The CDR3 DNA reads TGCAGTGCTAGAGATCGGACAATAGCCAAAAACATTCAGTACTTC.

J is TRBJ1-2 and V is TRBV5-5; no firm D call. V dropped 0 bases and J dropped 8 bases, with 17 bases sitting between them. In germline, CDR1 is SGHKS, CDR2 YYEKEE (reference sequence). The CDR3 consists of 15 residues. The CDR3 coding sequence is TGTGCCAGCAGCTTGGACGTCGGCGAATCTAAGGGCTACACCTTC. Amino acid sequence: CASSLDVGESKGYTF.

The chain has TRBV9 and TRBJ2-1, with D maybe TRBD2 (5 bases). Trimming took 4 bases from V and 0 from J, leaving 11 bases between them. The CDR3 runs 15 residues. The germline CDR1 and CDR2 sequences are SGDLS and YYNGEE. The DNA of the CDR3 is TGTGCCAGCAGCACAGCGGTCAGCTCCTACAATGAGCAGTTCTTC. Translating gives CASSTAVSSYNEQFF.

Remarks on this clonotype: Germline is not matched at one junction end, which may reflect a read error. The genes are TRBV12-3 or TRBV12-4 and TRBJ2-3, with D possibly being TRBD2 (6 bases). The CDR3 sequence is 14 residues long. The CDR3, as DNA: TGTGCCAACAGTCAGCGGAGGGACACAGATACGCAGTATTTT. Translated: CANSQRRDTDTQYF.

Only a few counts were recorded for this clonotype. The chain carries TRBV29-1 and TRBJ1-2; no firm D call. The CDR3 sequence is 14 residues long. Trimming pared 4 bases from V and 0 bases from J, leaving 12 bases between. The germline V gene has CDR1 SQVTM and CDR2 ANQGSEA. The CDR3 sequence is CSVVGDGANYGYTF. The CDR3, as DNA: TGCAGCGTTGTCGGGGATGGAGCTAACTATGGCTACACCTTC.

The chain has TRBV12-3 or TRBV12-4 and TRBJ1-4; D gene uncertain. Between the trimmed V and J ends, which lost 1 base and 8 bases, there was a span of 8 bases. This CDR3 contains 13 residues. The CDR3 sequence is CASSLGYGEKLFF. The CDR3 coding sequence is TGTGCCAGCAGTTTAGGGTATGGGGAAAAACTGTTTTTT.

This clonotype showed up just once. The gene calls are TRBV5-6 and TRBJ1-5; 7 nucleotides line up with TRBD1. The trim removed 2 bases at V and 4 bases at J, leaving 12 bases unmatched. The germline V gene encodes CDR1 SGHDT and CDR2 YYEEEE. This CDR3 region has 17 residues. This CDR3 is CASSFKQGRFGNQPQHF. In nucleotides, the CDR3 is TGTGCCAGCAGCTTTAAACAGGGGAGGTTCGGGAATCAGCCCCAGCATTTT.

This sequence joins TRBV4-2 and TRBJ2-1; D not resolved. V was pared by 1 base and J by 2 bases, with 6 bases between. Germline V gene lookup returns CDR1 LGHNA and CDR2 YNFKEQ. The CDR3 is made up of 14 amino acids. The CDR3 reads CASSQARAYNEQFF. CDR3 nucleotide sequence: TGTGCCAGCAGCCAAGCCCGGGCCTACAATGAGCAGTTCTTC.

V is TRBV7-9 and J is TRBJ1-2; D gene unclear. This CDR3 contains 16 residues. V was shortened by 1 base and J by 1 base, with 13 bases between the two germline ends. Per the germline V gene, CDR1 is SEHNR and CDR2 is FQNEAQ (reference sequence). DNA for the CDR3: TGTGCCAGCAGCTTAGGAGGTCAGCAAGGTAACTATGGCTACACCTTC. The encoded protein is CASSLGGQQGNYGYTF.

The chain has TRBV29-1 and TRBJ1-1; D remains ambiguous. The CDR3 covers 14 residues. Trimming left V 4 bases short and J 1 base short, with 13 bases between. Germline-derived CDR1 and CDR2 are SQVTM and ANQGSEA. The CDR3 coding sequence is TGCAGCGTTGTATCGAACAGACGGAACACTGAAGCTTTCTTT. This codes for CSVVSNRRNTEAFF.

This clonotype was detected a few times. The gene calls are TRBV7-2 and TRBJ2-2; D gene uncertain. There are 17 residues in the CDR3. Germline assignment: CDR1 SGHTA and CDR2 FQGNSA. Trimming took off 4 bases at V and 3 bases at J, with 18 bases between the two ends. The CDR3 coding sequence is TGTGCCAGCAGCTCCTGGGCCCGGCGTTGGGACACCGGGGAGCTGTTTTTT. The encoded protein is CASSSWARRWDTGELFF.

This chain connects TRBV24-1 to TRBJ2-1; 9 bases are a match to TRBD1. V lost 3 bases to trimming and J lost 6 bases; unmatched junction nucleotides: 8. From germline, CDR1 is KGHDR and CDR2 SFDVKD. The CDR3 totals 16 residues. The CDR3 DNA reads TGTGCCACCAGTGATCCAGGACAGGGGTGGGTCAATGAGCAGTTCTTC. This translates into CATSDPGQGWVNEQFF.

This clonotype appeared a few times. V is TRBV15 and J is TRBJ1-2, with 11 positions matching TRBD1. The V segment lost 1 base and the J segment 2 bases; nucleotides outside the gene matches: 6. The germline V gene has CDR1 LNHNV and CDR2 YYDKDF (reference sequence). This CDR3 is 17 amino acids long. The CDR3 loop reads CATSRVWTGGLNYGYTF. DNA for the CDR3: TGTGCCACCAGCAGAGTTTGGACAGGGGGCCTCAACTATGGCTACACCTTC.

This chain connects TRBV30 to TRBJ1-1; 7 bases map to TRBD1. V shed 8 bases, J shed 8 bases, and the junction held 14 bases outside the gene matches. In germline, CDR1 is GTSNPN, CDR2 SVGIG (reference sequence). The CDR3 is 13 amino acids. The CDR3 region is CAADSHRGTEAFF. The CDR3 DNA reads TGTGCCGCCGATTCCCACAGGGGCACCGAAGCTTTCTTT. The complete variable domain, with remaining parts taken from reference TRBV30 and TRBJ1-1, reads SQTIHQWPATLVQPVGSPLSLECTVEGTSNPNLYWYRQAAGRGLQLLFYSVGIGQISSEVPQNLSASRPQDRQFILSSKKLLLSDSGFYLCAADSHRGTEAFFGQGTRLTVV.

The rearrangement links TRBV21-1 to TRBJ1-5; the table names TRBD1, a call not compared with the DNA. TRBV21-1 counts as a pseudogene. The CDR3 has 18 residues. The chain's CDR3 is CASIVRSGGADLNQPQHF. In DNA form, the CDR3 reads TGTGCCAGCATTGTCCGATCTGGCGGCGCGGACCTTAATCAGCCCCAGCATTTT.

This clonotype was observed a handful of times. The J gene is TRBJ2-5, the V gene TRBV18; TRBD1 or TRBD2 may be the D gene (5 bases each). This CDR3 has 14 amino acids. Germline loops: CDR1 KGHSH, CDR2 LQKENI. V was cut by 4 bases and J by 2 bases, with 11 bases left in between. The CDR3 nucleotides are TGTGCCAGCTCACAGTGGGGGAGTCAAGAGACCCAGTACTTC. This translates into CASSQWGSQETQYF.

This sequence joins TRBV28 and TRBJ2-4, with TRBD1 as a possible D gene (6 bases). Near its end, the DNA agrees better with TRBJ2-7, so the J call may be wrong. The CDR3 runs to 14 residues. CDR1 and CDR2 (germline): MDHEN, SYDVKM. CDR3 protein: CASSLLQGTYEQYF. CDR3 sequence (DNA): TGTGCCAGCAGTTTATTGCAGGGGACCTACGAGCAGTACTTC.

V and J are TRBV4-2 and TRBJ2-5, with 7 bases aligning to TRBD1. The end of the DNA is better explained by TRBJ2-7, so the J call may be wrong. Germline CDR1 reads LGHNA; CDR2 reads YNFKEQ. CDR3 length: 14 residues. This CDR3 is CASSQTGQMFEQYF. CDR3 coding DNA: TGTGCCAGCAGCCAAACGGGACAGATGTTCGAGCAGTACTTC.

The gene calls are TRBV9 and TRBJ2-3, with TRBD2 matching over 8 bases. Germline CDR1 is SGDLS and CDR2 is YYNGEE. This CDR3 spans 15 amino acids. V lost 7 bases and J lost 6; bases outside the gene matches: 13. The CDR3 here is CASATLADPGDTQYF. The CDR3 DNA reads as TGTGCCAGCGCTACACTAGCGGACCCAGGCGATACGCAGTATTTT.

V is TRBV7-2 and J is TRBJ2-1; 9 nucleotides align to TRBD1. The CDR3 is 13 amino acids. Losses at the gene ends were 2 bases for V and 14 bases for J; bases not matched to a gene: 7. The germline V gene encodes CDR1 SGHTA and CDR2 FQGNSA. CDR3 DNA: TGTGCCAGCAGCTTAAATCCCCGACAGGGGGAGTTCTTC. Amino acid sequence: CASSLNPRQGEFF.

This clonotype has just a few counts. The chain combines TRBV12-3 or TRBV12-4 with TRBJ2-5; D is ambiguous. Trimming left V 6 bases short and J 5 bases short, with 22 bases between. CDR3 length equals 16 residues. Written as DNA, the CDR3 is TGTGCCAGCAGCCTGCCCGGCAGGTCGGGTGGGGAGACCCAGTACTTC. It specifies CASSLPGRSGGETQYF.

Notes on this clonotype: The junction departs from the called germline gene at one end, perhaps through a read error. The CDR3 loop reads CASGSQPGTALQEAQYF. CDR3 bases: TGTGCTAGTGGTTCCCAGCCTGGGACAGCCCTTCAAGAGGCCCAGTACTTC. This chain joins TRBV12-5 and TRBJ2-5, with TRBD1 identical over 7 bases. Germline CDR1 and CDR2: LGHNT and FRNRAP. The CDR3 is 17 amino acids.

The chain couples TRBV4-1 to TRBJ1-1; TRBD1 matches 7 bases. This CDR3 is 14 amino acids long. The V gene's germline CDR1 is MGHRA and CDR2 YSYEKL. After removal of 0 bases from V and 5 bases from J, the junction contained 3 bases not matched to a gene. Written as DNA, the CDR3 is TGCGCCAGCAGCCAAGAACAGGGGAGGACTGAAGCTTTCTTT. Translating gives CASSQEQGRTEAFF.